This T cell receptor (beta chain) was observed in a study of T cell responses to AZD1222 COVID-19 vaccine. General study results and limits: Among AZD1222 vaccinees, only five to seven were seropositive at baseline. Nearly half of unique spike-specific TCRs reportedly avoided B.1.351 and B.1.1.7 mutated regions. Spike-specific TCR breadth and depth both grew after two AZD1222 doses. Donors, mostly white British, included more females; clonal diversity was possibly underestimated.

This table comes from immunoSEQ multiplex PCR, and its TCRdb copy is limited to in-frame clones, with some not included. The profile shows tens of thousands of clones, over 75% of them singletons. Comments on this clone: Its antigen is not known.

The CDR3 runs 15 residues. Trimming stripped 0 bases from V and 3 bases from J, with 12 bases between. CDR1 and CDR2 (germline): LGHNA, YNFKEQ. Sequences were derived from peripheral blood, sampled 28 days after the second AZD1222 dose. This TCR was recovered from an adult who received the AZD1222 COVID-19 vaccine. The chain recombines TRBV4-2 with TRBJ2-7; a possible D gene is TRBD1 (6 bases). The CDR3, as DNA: TGTGCCAGCAGCCAAGAGCGACAGGCCTACTACGAGCAGTACTTC. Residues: CASSQERQAYYEQYF.